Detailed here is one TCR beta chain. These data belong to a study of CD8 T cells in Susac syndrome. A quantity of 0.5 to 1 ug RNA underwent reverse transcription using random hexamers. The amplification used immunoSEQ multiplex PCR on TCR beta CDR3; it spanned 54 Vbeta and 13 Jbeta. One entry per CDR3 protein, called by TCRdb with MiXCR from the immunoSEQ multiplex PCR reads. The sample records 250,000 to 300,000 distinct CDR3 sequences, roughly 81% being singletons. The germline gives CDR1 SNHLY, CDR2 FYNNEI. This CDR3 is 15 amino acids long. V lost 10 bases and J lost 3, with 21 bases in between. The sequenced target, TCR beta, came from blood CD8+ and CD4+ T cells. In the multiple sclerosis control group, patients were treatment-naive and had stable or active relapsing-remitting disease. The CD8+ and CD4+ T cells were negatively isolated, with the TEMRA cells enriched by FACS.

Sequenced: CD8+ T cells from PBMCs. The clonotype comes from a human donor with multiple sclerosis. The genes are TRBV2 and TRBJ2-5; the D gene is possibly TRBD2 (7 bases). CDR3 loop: CATSTGLAGEETQYF. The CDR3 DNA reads TGTGCCACCTCTACAGGGCTCGCGGGGGAAGAGACCCAGTACTTC.